This T cell receptor beta chain was sequenced during a study of T cells in Graves' hyperthyroidism and ophthalmopathy. Uncontrolled infection, other autoimmune disease, pregnancy or lactation led to exclusion. Based on clinical symptoms, serum thyroxine and TRAb, thyroid ultrasound and orbital computed tomography, diagnoses were reached. The CDR3 has 13 amino acids. Trimming left V 7 bases short and J 1 base short, with 10 bases between. Germline assignment: CDR1 ENHRY and CDR2 SYGVKD. This clonotype was seen repeatedly, ten times or more. TCR beta CDR3 regions were amplified from RNA. HTBI primers were employed in a first-round RT-PCR of the TCR CDR3. TCRdb called the multiplex PCR reads again in MiXCR, with one record for every CDR3 protein. The sample lists approximately 510,000 distinct CDR3 sequences, over 35% occurring once.

The rearrangement joins TRBV10-3 to TRBJ2-5; TRBD1 might be the D (5 bases). The source of this sequence is an adult woman with Graves' disease, either hyperthyroidism or ophthalmopathy (not recorded which). The sequenced material came from peripheral blood or thyroid tissue (not recorded which). CDR3 DNA sequence: TGTGCCATCAAGCAGGACACCCAAGAGACCCAGTACTTC. Translated: CAIKQDTQETQYF.